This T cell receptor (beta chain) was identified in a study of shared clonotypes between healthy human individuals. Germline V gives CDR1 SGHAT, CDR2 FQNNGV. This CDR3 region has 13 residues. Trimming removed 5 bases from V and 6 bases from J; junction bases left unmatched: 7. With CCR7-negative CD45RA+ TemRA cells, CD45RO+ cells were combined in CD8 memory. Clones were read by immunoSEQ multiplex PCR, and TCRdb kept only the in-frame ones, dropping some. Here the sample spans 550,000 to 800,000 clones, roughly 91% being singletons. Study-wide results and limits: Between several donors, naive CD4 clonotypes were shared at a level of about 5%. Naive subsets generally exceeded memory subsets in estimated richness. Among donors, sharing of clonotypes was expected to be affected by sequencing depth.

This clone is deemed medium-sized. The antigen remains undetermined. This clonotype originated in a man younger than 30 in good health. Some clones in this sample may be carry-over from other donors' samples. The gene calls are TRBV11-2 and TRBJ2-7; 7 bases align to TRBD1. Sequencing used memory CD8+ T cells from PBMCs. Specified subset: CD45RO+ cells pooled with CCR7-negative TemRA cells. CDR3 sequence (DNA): TGTGCCAGCAGCGGGGGACAGTTCTCCGAGCAGTACTTC. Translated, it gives CASSGGQFSEQYF.